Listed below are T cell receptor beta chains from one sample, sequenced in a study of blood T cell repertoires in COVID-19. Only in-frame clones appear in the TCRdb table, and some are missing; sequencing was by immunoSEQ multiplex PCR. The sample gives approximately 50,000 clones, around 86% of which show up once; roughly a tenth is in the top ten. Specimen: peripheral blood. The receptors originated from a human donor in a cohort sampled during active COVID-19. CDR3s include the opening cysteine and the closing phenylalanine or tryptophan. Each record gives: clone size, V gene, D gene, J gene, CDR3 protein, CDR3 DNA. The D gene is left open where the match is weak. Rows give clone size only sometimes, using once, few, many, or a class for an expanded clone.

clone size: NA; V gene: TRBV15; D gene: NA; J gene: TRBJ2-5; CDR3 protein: CATSRDPGVGETQYF; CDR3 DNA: TGTGCCACCAGCAGAGATCCTGGAGTTGGGGAGACCCAGTACTTC
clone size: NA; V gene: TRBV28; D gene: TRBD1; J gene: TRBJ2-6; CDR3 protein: CASSLRTGGSGANVLTF; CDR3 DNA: TGTGCCAGCAGTTTGCGCACAGGGGGCTCTGGGGCCAACGTCCTGACTTTC
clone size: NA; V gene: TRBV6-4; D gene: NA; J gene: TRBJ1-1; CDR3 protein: CASSDRGSTEAFF; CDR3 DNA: TGTGCCAGCAGTGACCGGGGATCCACTGAAGCTTTCTTT
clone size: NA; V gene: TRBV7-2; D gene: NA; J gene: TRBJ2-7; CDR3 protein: CASSLFGAEQYF; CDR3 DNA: TGTGCCAGCAGCTTATTTGGGGCGGAGCAGTACTTC
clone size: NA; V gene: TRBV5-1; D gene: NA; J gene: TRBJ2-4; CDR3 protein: CASSSNRDGDIQYF; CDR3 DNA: TGCGCCAGCAGCTCTAACAGGGATGGGGACATTCAGTACTTC
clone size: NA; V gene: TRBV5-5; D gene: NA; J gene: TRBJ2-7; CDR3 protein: CASSLVTPPYEQYF; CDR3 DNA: TGTGCCAGCAGCTTGGTAACTCCGCCCTACGAGCAGTACTTC
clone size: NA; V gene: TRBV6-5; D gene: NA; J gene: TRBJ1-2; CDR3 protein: CASSETGGYGYTF; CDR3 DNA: TGTGCCAGCAGCGAGACAGGTGGCTATGGCTACACCTTC
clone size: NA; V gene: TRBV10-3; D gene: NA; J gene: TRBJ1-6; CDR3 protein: CAISDRQNNSPLHF; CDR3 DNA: TGTGCCATCAGTGACAGGCAGAATAATTCACCCCTCCACTTT
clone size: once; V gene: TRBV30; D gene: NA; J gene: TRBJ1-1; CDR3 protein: CAWDYLNTEAFF; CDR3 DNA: TGTGCCTGGGACTATCTGAACACTGAAGCTTTCTTT
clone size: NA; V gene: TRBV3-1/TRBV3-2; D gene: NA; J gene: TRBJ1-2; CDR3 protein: CASSQDQAPGPYGYTF; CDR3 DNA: TGTGCCAGCAGCCAAGATCAGGCCCCAGGCCCGTATGGCTACACCTTC
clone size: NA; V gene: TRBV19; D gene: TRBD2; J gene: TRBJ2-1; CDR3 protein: CASKLMSGVSYNEQFF; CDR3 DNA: TGTGCCAGTAAATTGATGAGCGGGGTCTCCTACAATGAGCAGTTCTTC
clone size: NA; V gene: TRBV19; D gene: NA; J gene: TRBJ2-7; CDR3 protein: CASSISGYATYEQYF; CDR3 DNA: TGTGCCAGTAGTATCTCAGGCTACGCGACCTACGAGCAGTACTTC
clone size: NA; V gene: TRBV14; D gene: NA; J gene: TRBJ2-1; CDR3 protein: CASSQDVSSGGYNEQFF; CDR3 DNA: TGTGCCAGCAGCCAAGATGTCAGTAGCGGAGGCTACAATGAGCAGTTCTTC
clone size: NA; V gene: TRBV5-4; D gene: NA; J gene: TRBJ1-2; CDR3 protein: CASSRPGVWDYGYTF; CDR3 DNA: TGTGCCAGCAGCCGGCCCGGAGTTTGGGACTATGGCTACACCTTC
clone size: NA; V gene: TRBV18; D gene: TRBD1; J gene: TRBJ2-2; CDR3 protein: CASSFDRASGELFF; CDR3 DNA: TGTGCCAGCTCATTCGACAGGGCAAGTGGGGAGCTGTTTTTT
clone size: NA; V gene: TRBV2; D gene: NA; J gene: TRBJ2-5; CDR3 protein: CASITGETQYF; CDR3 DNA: TGTGCCAGCATTACTGGAGAGACCCAGTACTTC
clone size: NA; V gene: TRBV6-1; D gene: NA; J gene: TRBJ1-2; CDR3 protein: CASSIPRDSEYGYTF; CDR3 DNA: TGTGCCAGCAGTATCCCCCGGGACTCAGAATATGGCTACACCTTC
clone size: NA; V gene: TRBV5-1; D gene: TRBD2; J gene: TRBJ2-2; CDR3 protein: CASSGTRSTGELFF; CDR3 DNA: TGCGCCAGCAGCGGGACTAGAAGCACCGGGGAGCTGTTTTTT
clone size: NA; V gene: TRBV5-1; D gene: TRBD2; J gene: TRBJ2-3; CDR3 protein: CASRKREGDADTQYF; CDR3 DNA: TGCGCCAGCAGAAAACGGGAGGGCGACGCAGATACGCAGTATTTT
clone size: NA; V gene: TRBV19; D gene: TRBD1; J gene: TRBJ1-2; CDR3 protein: CASTRDRGREYRPRGYTF; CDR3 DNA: TGTGCCAGTACCCGAGACAGGGGGCGCGAGTATCGGCCTAGAGGCTACACCTTC
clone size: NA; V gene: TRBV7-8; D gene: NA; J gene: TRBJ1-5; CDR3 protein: CASSSDRVNQPQHF; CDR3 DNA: TGTGCCAGCAGTTCCGACCGGGTCAATCAGCCCCAGCATTTT
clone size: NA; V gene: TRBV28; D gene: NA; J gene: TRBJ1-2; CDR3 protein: CASTSGGAVNYGYTF; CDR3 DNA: TGTGCCAGCACCTCTGGGGGGGCAGTTAACTATGGCTACACCTTC
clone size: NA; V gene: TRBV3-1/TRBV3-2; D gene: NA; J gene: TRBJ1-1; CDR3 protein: CASSQAGARAEAFF; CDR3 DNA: TGTGCCAGCAGCCAAGCAGGGGCAAGGGCTGAAGCTTTCTTT
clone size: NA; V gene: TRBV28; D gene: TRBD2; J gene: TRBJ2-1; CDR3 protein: CASSLLSPRTSSRGEQFF; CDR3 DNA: TGTGCCAGCAGCTTACTAAGCCCCCGGACTAGCAGTCGTGGTGAGCAGTTCTTC
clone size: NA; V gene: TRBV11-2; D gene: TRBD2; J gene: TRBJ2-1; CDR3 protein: CASSPGLAVGQFF; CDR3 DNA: TGTGCCAGCAGCCCTGGACTAGCAGTTGGGCAGTTCTTC
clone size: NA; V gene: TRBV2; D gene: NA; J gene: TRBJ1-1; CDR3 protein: CASSVPGGDWYTEAFF; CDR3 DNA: TGTGCCAGCAGCGTACCTGGGGGGGACTGGTACACTGAAGCTTTCTTT
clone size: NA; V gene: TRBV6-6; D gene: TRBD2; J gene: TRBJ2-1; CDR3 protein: CAEAASGRDEQFF; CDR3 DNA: TGTGCCGAAGCCGCTAGCGGGAGAGATGAGCAGTTCTTC
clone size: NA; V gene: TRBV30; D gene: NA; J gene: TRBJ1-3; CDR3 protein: CAWTGLIINTIYF; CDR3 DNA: TGTGCCTGGACAGGGCTGATTATAAACACCATATATTTT
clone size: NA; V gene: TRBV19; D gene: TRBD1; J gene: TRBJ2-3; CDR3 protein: CASSRRQGLTDTQYF; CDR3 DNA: TGTGCCAGTAGTAGGAGACAGGGCCTAACAGATACGCAGTATTTT
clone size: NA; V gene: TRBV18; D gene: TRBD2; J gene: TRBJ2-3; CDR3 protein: CASSPGTRVDTQYF; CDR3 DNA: TGTGCCAGCTCTCCCGGGACTAGGGTAGATACGCAGTATTTT
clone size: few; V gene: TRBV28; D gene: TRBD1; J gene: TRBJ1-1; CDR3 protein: CASSHRTGKRTEAFF; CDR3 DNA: TGTGCCAGCAGCCACAGGACAGGGAAGCGCACTGAAGCTTTCTTT
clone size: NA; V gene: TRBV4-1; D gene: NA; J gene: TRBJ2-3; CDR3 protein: CASSRENGDTQYF; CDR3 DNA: TGCGCCAGCAGCCGAGAAAACGGAGATACGCAGTATTTT
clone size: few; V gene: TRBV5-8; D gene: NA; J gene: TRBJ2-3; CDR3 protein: CASPAPPGEIGTDTQYF; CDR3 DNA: TGTGCCAGCCCCGCTCCCCCGGGAGAGATTGGCACAGATACGCAGTATTTT
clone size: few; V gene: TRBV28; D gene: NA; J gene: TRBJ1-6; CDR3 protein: CASLRGIGSPLHF; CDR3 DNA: TGTGCCAGCTTACGAGGAATTGGTTCACCCCTCCACTTT
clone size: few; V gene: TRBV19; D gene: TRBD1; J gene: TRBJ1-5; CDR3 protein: CASMEQGVHQPQHF; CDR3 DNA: TGTGCCAGTATGGAACAGGGGGTTCATCAGCCCCAGCATTTT
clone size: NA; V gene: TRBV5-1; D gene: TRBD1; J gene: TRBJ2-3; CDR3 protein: CASSKGTGSTDTQYF; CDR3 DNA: TGCGCCAGCAGCAAAGGGACAGGGAGCACAGATACGCAGTATTTT
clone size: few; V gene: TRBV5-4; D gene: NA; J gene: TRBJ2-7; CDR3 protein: CASSEGFSGTYEQYF; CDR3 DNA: TGTGCCAGCAGCGAGGGATTTAGCGGCACCTACGAGCAGTACTTC
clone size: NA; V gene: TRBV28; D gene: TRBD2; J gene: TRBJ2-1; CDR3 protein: CASSSVPQYGREATWDEQFF; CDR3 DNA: TGTGCCAGCAGTTCCGTTCCCCAATATGGGCGGGAGGCCACCTGGGATGAGCAGTTCTTC
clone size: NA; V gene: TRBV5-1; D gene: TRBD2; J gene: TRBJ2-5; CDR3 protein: CASSLTSGWVGTQYF; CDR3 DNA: TGCGCCAGCAGCCTTACTAGCGGGTGGGTCGGGACCCAGTACTTC
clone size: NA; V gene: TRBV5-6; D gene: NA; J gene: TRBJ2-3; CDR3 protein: CASNWRGTDTQYF; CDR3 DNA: TGTGCCAGCAACTGGAGGGGCACAGATACGCAGTATTTT
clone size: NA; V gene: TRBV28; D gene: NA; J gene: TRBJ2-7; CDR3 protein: CASSVVGSYEQYF; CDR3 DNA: TGTGCCAGCAGTGTGGTCGGCTCCTACGAGCAGTACTTC
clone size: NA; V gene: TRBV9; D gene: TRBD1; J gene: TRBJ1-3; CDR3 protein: CASSPTTGASGNTIYF; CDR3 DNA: TGTGCCAGCAGCCCCACAACAGGGGCCTCTGGAAACACCATATATTTT